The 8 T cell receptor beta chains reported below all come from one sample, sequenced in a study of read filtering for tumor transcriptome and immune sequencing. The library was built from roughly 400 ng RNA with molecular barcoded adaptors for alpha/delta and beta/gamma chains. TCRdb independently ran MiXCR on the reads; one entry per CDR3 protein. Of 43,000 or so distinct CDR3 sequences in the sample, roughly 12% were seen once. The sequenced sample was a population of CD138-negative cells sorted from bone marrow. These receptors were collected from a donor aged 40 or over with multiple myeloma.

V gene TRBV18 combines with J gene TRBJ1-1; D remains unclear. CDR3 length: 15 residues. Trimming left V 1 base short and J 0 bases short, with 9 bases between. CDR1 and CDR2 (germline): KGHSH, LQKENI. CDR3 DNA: TGTGCCAGCTCACCACAGGCAACGCTGAACACTGAAGCTTTCTTT. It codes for CASSPQATLNTEAFF.

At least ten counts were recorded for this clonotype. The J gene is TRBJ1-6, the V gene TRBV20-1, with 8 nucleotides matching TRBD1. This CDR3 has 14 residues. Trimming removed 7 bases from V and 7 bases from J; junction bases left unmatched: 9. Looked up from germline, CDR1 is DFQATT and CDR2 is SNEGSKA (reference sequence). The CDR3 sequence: CSVRGQGWNSPLHF. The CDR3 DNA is TGCAGTGTGCGCGGACAGGGATGGAATTCACCCCTCCACTTT.

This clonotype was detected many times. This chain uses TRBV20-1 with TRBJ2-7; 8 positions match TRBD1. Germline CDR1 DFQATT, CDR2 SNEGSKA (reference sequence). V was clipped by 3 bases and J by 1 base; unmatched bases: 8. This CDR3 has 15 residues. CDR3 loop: CSARPHGQGSYEQYF. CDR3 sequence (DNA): TGCAGTGCTAGGCCCCACGGACAGGGTTCCTACGAGCAGTACTTC.

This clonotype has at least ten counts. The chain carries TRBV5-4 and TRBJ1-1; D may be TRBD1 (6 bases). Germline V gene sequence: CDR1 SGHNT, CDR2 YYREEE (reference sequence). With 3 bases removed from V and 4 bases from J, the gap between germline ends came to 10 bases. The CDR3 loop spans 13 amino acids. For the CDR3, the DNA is TGTGCCAGCAGCTCCGACAGGTTCACTGAAGCTTTCTTT. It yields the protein CASSSDRFTEAFF.

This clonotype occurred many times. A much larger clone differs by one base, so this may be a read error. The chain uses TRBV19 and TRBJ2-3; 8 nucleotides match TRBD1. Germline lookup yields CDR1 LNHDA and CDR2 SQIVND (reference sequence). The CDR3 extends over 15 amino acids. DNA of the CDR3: TGTGCCAGTAGTATGACAGGGGCATTGGTCGATACGCTGTATTTT. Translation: CASSMTGALVDTLYF.

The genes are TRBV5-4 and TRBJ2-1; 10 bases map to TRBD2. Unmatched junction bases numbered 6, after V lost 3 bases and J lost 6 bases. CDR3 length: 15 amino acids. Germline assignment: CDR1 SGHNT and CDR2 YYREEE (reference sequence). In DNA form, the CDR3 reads TGTGCCAGCAGCTCTAGCGGGAGCTATAGCAATGAGCAGTTCTTC. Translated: CASSSSGSYSNEQFF.

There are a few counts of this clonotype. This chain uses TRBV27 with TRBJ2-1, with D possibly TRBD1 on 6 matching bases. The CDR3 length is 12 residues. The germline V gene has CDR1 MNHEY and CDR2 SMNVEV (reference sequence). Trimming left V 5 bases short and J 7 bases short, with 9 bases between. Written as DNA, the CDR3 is TGTGCCAGCAGTACAGGGAGAAATGAGCAGTTCTTC. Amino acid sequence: CASSTGRNEQFF.

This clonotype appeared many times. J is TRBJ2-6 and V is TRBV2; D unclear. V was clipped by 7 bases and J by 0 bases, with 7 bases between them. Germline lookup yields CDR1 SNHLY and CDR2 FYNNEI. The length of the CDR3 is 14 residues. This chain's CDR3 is CASNLISGANVLTF. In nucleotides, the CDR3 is TGTGCCAGCAATCTGATCTCTGGGGCCAACGTCCTGACTTTC. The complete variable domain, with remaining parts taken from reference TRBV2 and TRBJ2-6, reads EPEVTQTPSHQVTQMGQEVILRCVPISNHLYFYWYRQILGQKVEFLVSFYNNEISEKSEIFDDQFSVERPDGSNFTLKIRSTKLEDSAMYFCASNLISGANVLTFGAGSRLTVL.